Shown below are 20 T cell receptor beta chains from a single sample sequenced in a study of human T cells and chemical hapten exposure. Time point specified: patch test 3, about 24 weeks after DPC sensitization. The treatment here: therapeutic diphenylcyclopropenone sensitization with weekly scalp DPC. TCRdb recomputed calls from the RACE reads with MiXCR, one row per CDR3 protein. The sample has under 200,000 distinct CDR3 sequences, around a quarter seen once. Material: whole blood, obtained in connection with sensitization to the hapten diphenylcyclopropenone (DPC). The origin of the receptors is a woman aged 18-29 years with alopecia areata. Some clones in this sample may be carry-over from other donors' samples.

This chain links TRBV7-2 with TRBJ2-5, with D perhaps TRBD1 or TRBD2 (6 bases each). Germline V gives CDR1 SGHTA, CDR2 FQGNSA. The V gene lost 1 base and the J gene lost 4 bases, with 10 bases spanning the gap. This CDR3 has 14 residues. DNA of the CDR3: TGTGCCAGCAGCTTAGTCGGGGGCGGAGAGACCCAGTACTTC. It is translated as CASSLVGGGETQYF.

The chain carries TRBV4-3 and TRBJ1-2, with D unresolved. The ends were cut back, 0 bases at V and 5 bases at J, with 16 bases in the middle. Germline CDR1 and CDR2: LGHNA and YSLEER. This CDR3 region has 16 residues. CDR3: CASSQDKAGASYGYTF. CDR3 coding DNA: TGCGCCAGCAGCCAAGATAAAGCGGGCGCGTCATATGGCTACACCTTC.

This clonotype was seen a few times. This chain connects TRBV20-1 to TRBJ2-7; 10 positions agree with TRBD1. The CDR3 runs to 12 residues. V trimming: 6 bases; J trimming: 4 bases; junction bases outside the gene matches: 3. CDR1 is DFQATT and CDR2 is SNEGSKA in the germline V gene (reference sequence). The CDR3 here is CSAGTGAYEQYF. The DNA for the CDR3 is TGCAGTGCCGGGACAGGGGCGTACGAGCAGTACTTC.

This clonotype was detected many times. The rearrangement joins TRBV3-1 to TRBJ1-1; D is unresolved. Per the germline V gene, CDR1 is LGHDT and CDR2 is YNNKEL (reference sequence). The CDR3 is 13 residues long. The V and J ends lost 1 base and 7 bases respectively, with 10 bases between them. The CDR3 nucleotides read TGTGCCAGCAGCCAAGGACTGAACCTTGAAGCTTTCTTT. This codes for CASSQGLNLEAFF. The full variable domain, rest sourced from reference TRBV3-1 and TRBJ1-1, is DTAVSQTPKYLVTQMGNDKSIKCEQNLGHDTMYWYKQDSKKFLKIMFSYNNKELIINETVPNRFSPKSPDKAHLNLHINSLELGDSAVYFCASSQGLNLEAFFGQGTRLTVV.

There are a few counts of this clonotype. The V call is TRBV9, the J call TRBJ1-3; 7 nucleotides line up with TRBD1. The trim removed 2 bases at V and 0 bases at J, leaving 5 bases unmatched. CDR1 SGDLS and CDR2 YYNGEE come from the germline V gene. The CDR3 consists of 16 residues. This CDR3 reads CASSVTGAPSGNTIYF. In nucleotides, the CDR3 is TGTGCCAGCAGCGTTACAGGGGCTCCCTCTGGAAACACCATATATTTT.

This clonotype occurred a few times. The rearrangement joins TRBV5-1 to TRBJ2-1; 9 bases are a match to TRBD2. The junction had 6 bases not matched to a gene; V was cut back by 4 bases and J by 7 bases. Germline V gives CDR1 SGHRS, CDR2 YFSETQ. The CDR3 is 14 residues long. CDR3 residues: CASSNSGSPNEQFF. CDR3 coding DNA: TGCGCCAGCAGCAATAGCGGGAGTCCGAATGAGCAGTTCTTC.

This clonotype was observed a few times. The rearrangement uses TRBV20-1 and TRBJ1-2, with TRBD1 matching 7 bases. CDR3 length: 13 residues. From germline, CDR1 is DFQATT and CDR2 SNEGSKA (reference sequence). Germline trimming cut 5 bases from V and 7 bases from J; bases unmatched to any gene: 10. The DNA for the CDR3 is TGCAGTGCTCGTACAGGGGCTGGCGCTGGCTACACCTTC. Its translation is CSARTGAGAGYTF.

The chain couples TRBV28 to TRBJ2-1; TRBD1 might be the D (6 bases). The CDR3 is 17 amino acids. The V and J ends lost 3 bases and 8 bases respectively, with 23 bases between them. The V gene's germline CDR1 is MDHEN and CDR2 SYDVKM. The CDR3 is CASSFRVWGRKRDEQFF. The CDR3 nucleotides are TGTGCCAGCAGTTTCCGAGTATGGGGGCGCAAAAGGGATGAGCAGTTCTTC.

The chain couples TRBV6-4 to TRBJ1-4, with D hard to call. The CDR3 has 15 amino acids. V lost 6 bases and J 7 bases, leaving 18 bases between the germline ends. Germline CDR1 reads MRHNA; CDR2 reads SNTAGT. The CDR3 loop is CASRTLGMLSEKLFF. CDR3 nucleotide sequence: TGTGCCAGCAGGACCCTAGGTATGCTAAGTGAAAAACTGTTTTTT.

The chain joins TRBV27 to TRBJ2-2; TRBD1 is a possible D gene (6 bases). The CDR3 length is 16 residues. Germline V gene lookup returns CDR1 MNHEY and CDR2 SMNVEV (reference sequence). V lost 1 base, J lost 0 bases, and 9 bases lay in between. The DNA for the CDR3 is TGTGCCAGCAGTTTATTCAGGACAGCGAACACCGGGGAGCTGTTTTTT. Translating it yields CASSLFRTANTGELFF.

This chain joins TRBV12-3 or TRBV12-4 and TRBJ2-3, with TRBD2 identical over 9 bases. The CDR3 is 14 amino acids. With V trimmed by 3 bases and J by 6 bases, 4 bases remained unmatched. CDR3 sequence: CASSFSGRQDTQYF. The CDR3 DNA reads TGTGCCAGCAGTTTTAGCGGGAGACAGGATACGCAGTATTTT.

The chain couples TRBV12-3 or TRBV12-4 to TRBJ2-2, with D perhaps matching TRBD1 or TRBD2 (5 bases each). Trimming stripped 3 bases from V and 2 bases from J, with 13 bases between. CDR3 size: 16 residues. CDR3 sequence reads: CASSFGASFNTGELFF. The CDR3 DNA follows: TGTGCCAGCAGTTTTGGGGCTAGCTTCAACACCGGGGAGCTGTTTTTT.

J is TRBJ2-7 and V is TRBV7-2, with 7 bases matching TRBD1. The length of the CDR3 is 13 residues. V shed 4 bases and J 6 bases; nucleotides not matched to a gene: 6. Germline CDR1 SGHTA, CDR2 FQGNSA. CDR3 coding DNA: TGTGCCAGCAGCTCCCCTGCAGGGGGCGAGCAGTACTTC. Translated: CASSSPAGGEQYF.

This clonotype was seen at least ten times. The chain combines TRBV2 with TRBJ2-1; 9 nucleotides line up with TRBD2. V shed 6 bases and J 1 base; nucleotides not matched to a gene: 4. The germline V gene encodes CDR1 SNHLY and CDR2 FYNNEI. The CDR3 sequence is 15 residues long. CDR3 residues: CASRGLAGSYNEQFF. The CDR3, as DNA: TGTGCCAGCAGGGGACTAGCTGGTTCCTACAATGAGCAGTTCTTC.

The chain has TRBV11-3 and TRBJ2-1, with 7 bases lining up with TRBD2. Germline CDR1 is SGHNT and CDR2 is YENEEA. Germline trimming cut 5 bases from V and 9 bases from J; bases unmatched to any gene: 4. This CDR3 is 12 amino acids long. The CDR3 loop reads CASSHERGEQFF. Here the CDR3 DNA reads TGTGCCAGCAGCCATGAGCGGGGTGAGCAGTTCTTC.

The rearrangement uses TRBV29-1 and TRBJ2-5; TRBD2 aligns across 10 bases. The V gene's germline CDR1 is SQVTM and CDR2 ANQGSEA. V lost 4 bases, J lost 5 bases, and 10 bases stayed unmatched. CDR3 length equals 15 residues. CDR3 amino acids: CSVGGLAGVRETQYF. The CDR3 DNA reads TGCAGCGTTGGGGGGCTAGCGGGAGTAAGGGAGACCCAGTACTTC.

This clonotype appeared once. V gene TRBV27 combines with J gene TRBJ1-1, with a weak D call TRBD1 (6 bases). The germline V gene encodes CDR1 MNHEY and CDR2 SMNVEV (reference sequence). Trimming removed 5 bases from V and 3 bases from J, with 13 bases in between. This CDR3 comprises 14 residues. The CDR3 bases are TGTGCCAGCAGTCCCCATACAGGGCACACTGAAGCTTTCTTT. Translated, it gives CASSPHTGHTEAFF.

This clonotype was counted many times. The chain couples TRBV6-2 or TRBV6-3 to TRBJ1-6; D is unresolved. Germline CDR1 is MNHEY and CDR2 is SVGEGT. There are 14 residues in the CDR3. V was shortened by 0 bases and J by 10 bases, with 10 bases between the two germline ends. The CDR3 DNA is TGTGCCAGCAGTTACTCAGGAGGAGAGTCACCCCTCCACTTT. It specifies CASSYSGGESPLHF.

DNA for the CDR3: TGTGCCAACCCCAAGCCGAACACCGGGGAGCTGTTTTTT. Translated: CANPKPNTGELFF. This rearrangement joins TRBV28 to TRBJ2-2; no reliable D call. The V end was cut by 10 bases, the J end by 0 bases, with 9 bases between. Germline V gene sequence: CDR1 MDHEN, CDR2 SYDVKM. This CDR3 is built from 13 residues.

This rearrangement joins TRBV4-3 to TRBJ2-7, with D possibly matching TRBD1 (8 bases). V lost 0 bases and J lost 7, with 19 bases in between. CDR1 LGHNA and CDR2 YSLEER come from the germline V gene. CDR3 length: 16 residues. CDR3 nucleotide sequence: TGCGCCAGCAGCCAAGAGTGGGGCAGGGGGCGGGGGGAGCAGTACTTC. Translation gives CASSQEWGRGRGEQYF.